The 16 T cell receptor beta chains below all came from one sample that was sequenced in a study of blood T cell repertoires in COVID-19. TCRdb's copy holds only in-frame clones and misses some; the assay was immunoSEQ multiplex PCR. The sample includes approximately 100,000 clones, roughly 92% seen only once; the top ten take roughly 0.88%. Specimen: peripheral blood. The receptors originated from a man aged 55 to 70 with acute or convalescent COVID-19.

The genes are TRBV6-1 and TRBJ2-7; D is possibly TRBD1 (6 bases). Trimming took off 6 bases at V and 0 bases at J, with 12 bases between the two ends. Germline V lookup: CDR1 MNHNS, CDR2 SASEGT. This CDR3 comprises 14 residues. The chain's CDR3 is CASRKDRSSYEQYV. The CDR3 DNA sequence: TGTGCCAGCAGAAAAGACAGGAGCTCCTACGAGCAGTACGTC.

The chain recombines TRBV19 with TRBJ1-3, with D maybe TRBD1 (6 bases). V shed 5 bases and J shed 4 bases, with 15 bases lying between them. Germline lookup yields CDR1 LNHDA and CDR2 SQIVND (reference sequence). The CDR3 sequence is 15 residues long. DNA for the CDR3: TGTGCCAGTAGTGCCCCCCAGGGGCCCGGAAACACCATATATTTT. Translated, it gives CASSAPQGPGNTIYF.

CDR3 nucleotides: TGTGCCACCAGCAGGTGGACAGGGAACACCGGGGAGCTGTTTTTT. The encoded protein is CATSRWTGNTGELFF. The V gene is TRBV15, the J gene TRBJ2-2; 7 positions match TRBD1. From germline, CDR1 is LNHNV and CDR2 YYDKDF (reference sequence). The CDR3 consists of 15 residues. V dropped 3 bases and J dropped 1; count of bases not matched to a gene: 2. Filled out from reference TRBV15 and TRBJ2-2, the complete variable domain reads DAMVIQNPRYQVTQFGKPVTLSCSQTLNHNVMYWYQQKSSQAPKLLFHYYDKDFNNEADTPDNFQSRRPNTSFCFLDIRSPGLGDTAMYLCATSRWTGNTGELFFGEGSRLTVL.

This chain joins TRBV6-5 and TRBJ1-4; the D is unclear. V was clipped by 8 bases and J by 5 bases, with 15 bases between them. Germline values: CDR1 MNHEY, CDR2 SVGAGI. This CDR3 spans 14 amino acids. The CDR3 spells CASGPDYENEKLFF. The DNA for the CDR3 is TGTGCCAGCGGGCCGGATTATGAGAATGAAAAACTGTTTTTT.

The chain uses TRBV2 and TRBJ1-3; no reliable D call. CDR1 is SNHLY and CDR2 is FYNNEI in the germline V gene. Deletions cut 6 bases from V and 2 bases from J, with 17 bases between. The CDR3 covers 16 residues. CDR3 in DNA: TGTGCCAGCAGGTTTGGCGAGGGTCCGCCTGGAAACACCATATATTTT. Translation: CASRFGEGPPGNTIYF. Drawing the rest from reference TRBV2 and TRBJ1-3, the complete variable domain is EPEVTQTPSHQVTQMGQEVILRCVPISNHLYFYWYRQILGQKVEFLVSFYNNEISEKSEIFDDQFSVERPDGSNFTLKIRSTKLEDSAMYFCASRFGEGPPGNTIYFGEGSWLTVV.

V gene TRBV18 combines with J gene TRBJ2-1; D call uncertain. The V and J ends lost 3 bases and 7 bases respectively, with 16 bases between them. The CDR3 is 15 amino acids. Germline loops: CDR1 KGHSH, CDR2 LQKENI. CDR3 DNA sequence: TGTGCCAGCTCACCTCTAGTGCGGTCGGAGAATGAGCAGTTCTTC. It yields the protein CASSPLVRSENEQFF.

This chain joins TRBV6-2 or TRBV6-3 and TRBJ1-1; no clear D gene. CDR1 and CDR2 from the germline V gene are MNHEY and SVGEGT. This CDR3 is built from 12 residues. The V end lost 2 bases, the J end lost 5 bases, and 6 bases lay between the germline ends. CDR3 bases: TGTGCCAGCAGTTACCACGAGACTGAAGCTTTCTTT. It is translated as CASSYHETEAFF.

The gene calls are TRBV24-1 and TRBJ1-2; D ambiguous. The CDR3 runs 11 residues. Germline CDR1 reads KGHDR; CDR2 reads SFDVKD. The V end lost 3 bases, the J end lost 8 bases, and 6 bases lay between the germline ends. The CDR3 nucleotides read TGTGCCACCAGTGATCGGGTGGGCTACACCTTC. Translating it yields CATSDRVGYTF.

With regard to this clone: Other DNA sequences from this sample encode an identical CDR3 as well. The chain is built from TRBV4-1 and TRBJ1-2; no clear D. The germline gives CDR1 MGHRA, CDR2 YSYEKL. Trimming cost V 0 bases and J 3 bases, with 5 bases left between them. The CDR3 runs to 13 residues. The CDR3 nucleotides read TGCGCCAGCAGCCAAGATCGGTACTATGGCTACACCTTC. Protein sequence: CASSQDRYYGYTF.

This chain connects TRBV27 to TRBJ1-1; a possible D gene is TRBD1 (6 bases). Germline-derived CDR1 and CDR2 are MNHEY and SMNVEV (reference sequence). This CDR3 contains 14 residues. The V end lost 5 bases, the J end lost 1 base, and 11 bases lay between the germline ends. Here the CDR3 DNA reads TGTGCCAGCAGTGGTATACAGGGGAACACTGAAGCTTTCTTT. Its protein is CASSGIQGNTEAFF.

CDR3 nucleotide sequence: TGTGCCAGCCGATCCTCGGGTAGCGCGAGCTCCTACAATGAGCAGTTCTTC. Translation: CASRSSGSASSYNEQFF. The V call is TRBV28, the J call TRBJ2-1; a possible D gene is TRBD2 (5 bases). The germline V gene encodes CDR1 MDHEN and CDR2 SYDVKM. V lost 8 bases and J 0 bases, leaving 20 bases between the germline ends. There are 17 residues in the CDR3.

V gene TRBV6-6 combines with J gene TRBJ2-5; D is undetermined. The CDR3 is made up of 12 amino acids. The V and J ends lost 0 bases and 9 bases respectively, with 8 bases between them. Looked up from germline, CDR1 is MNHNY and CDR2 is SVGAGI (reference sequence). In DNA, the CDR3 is TGTGCCAGCAGTTACTCGTCGACTTCCCAGTACTTC. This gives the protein CASSYSSTSQYF.

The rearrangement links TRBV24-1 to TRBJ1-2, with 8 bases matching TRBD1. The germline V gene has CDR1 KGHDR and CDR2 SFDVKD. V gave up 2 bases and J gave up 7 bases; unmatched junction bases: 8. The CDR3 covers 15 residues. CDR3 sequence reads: CATSDSAGQGGGYTF. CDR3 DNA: TGTGCCACCAGTGATTCCGCTGGACAGGGAGGTGGCTACACCTTC.

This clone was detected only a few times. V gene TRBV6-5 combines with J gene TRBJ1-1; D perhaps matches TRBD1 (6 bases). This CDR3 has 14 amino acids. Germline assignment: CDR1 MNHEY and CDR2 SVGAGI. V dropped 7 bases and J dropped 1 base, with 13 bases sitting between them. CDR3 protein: CASTGGGSNTEAFF. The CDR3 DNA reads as TGTGCCAGCACCGGGGGGGGCTCGAACACTGAAGCTTTCTTT.

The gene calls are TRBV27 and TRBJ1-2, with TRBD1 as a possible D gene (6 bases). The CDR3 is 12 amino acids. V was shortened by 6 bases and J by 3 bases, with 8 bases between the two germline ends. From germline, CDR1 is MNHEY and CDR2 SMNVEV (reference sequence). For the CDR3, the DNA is TGTGCCAGCAGGGACAGTCACTATGGCTACACCTTC. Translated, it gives CASRDSHYGYTF.

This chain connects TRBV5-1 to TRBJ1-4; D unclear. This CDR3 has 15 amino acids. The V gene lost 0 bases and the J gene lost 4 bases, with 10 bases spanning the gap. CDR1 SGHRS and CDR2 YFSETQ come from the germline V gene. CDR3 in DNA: TGCGCCAGCAGCTTGGCCACGAGCGTTAATGAAAAACTGTTTTTT. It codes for CASSLATSVNEKLFF.